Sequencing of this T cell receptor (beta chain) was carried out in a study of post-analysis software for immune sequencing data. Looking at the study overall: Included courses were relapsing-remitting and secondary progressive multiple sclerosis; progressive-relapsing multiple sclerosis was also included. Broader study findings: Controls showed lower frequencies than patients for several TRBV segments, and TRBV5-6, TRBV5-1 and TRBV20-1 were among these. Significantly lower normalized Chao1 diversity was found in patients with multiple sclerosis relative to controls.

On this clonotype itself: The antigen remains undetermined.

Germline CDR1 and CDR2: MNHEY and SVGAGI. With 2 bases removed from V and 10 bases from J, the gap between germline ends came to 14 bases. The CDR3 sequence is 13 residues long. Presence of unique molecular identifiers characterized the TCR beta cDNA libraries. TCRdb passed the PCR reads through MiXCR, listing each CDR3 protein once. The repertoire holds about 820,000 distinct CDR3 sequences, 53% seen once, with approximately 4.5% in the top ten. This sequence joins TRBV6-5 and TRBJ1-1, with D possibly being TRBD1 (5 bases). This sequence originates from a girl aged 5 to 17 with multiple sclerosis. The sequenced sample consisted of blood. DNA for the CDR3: TGTGCCAGCAGTTACAAAGGGGTGATAGGAGCTTTCTTT. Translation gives CASSYKGVIGAFF.